The sequence of this T cell receptor (beta chain) was determined in a study of Graves' ophthalmopathy and Graves' hyperthyroidism. Study-wide results and caveats: Sensitivity of 60% to 71% and specificity of 72% to 80% were achieved by the model that predicted ophthalmopathy progression.

V lost 6 bases and J lost 2, with 20 bases in between. The CDR3 runs to 16 residues. Per the germline V gene, CDR1 is SGHAT and CDR2 is FQNNGV. Among the hyperthyroidism patients, all were newly diagnosed, aged 18 to 65, with under 2 months' duration. Patients were diagnosed from clinical symptoms, serum thyroxine, TRAb, thyroid ultrasound and orbital computed tomography. Only a few counts were recorded for this clonotype. Its antigen is currently unknown. From RNA, the CDR3 regions of TCR beta chains were amplified and sequenced. First-round RT-PCR used HTBI primers; second-round multiplex PCR followed. TCRdb reprocessed the multiplex PCR reads with MiXCR, giving one entry per CDR3 protein. Among around 1.1 million distinct CDR3 sequences listed, roughly 35% were seen once.

This rearrangement joins TRBV11-2 to TRBJ2-7, with D possibly matching TRBD2 (6 bases). The clonotype originates from an adult man with Graves' hyperthyroidism. Material: peripheral blood or thyroid tissue (not recorded which). For the CDR3, the DNA is TGTGCCAGCAGTCCCCCTGGGGAGCGGAGGGCCTACGAGCAGTACTTC. Amino acids: CASSPPGERRAYEQYF.